This T cell receptor beta chain was captured in a study of beta chain features in type 1 diabetes. General study points: PCR could preferentially amplify shorter templates, alike in patients and controls. Significant though moderate, a shortening of TCRB CDR3s appeared in all four CD4+ subsets of Type 1 diabetes patients.

This clone was counted many times. As yet, its antigen is unknown. Based on CD45RO/CCR7/CD25/CD127/CD95/CD27, CD4+ regulatory, stem cell-like memory, naive and central memory cells were sorted. The CDR3 has 12 amino acids. The germline V and J ends were trimmed by 4 bases and 9 bases, with 15 bases remaining between them. Germline V lookup: CDR1 SQVTM, CDR2 ANQGSEA. Since all of the isolated RNA was reverse transcribed, expressed TCRB transcripts were what got sequenced. Assay: immunoSEQ multiplex PCR; the TCRdb copy retains only in-frame clones and omits some. The sample holds 300,000 or so clones, over 7% seen once.

The chain joins TRBV29-1 to TRBJ2-5, with D perhaps being TRBD1 or TRBD2 (5 bases each). Sequencing was performed on central memory CD4+ T cells from blood. This TCR was recovered from a man aged 25-40 years with type 1 diabetes. CDR3: CSVGDGERAQYF. CDR3 nucleotide sequence: TGCAGCGTTGGGGACGGGGAGAGGGCCCAGTACTTC.